The 15 T cell receptor beta chains given below trace back to one sample, sequenced in a study of T-cell memory formation after mild COVID-19. TCRdb itself ran the 5' RACE reads through MiXCR, one entry per CDR3 protein. The table lists 250,000 to 300,000 distinct CDR3 sequences, about 15% of them singletons, with over 20% in the top ten. The sample was PBMCs or a T cell subset sorted from them (not recorded which). The receptor set was obtained from a man between 18 and 35 years old who had mild COVID-19 (a few samples of this study predate the infection). Cell type and time point are not known.

CDR3 in amino acids: CASSIRGAQETQYF. The CDR3 region has the DNA TGTGCCAGCAGTATTCGGGGGGCCCAAGAGACCCAGTACTTC. The chain uses TRBV2 and TRBJ2-5; TRBD2 might be the D (7 bases). V shed 5 bases and J shed 1 base, with 11 bases lying between them. This CDR3 comprises 14 residues. CDR1 is SNHLY and CDR2 is FYNNEI in the germline V gene. The variable domain in full, with the rest retrieved from reference TRBV2 and TRBJ2-5, is EPEVTQTPSHQVTQMGQEVILRCVPISNHLYFYWYRQILGQKVEFLVSFYNNEISEKSEIFDDQFSVERPDGSNFTLKIRSTKLEDSAMYFCASSIRGAQETQYFGPGTRLLVL.

This clonotype was counted a few times. The V gene is TRBV5-1, the J gene TRBJ2-1; unclear D gene. CDR3 length equals 12 residues. Per germline, CDR1 SGHRS and CDR2 YFSETQ. With 7 bases removed from V and 5 bases from J, the gap between germline ends came to 10 bases. CDR3 sequence: CASGDRDNEQFF. CDR3 bases: TGCGCCAGCGGAGACCGCGACAATGAGCAGTTCTTC.

This clonotype was seen a handful of times. The chain couples TRBV6-5 to TRBJ1-5, with TRBD1 as a possible D gene (6 bases). The CDR3 consists of 15 residues. V lost 4 bases and J lost 0, with 10 bases in between. The germline V gene has CDR1 MNHEY and CDR2 SVGAGI. The CDR3 reads CASSSTGLSNQPQHF. The CDR3, as DNA: TGTGCCAGCAGTTCCACAGGGCTTAGCAATCAGCCCCAGCATTTT.

The CDR3 bases are TGTGCCAGCAGCTTAGGGAGGCCCTACGAGCAGTACTTC. This translates into CASSLGRPYEQYF. The V gene is TRBV7-2, the J gene TRBJ2-7, with D perhaps matching TRBD2 (5 bases). The CDR3 is made up of 13 amino acids. From germline, CDR1 is SGHTA and CDR2 FQGNSA. V was trimmed by 1 base and J by 2 bases, leaving 6 bases between them. Drawing the rest from reference TRBV7-2 and TRBJ2-7, the complete variable domain is GAGVSQSPSNKVTEKGKDVELRCDPISGHTALYWYRQSLGQGLEFLIYFQGNSAPDKSGLPSDRFSAERTGGSVSTLTIQRTQQEDSAVYLCASSLGRPYEQYFGPGTRLTVT.

This chain links TRBV5-6 with TRBJ1-2, with no clear D. The CDR3 contains 14 residues. V shed 1 base and J shed 2 bases, with 9 bases lying between them. The germline gives CDR1 SGHDT, CDR2 YYEEEE. The CDR3 loop reads CASSLWAANYGYTF. CDR3 coding DNA: TGTGCCAGCAGCTTGTGGGCAGCAAACTATGGCTACACCTTC.

The CDR3 bases are TGCAGTGCTAGCGGGGGGGCTTGGGAGACCCAGTACTTC. The encoded protein is CSASGGAWETQYF. J is TRBJ2-5 and V is TRBV20-1; 8 bases agree with TRBD2. Germline CDR1 reads DFQATT; CDR2 reads SNEGSKA (reference sequence). V was pared by 3 bases and J by 5 bases, with 5 bases of the junction left unmatched. The CDR3 spans 13 residues.

This clonotype was found a few times. The rearrangement joins TRBV3-1 to TRBJ2-2, with D possibly TRBD2 on 6 matching bases. There are 15 residues in the CDR3. In germline, CDR1 is LGHDT, CDR2 YNNKEL (reference sequence). Trimming removed 7 bases at V and 2 bases at J, with 14 bases between. CDR3 in DNA: TGTGCCAGCAACCCGGGACTCCAAAACACCGGGGAGCTGTTTTTT. Its protein is CASNPGLQNTGELFF.

The chain joins TRBV7-9 to TRBJ2-7, with a weak D call TRBD2 (7 bases). CDR3 size: 17 residues. V dropped 5 bases and J dropped 2 bases, with 22 bases sitting between them. Germline V gives CDR1 SEHNR, CDR2 FQNEAQ (reference sequence). CDR3 sequence: CASSPVGGRNFPYEQYF. As DNA, the CDR3 is TGTGCCAGCAGCCCGGTCGGGGGGCGAAATTTCCCCTACGAGCAGTACTTC.

This clonotype was observed a handful of times. CDR3: CASTSASYEQYF. In DNA form, the CDR3 reads TGCGCCAGCACCTCCGCATCCTACGAGCAGTACTTC. The chain employs TRBV5-1 and TRBJ2-7, with D uncertain. With 6 bases removed from V and 1 base from J, the gap between germline ends came to 8 bases. There are 12 residues in the CDR3. From germline, CDR1 is SGHRS and CDR2 YFSETQ.

This clonotype was found many times. The rearrangement links TRBV7-9 to TRBJ1-1; 9 bases agree with TRBD1. J was trimmed by 11 bases and V by 2 bases; bases with no gene match: 9. The CDR3 runs 14 residues. CDR1 and CDR2 (germline): SEHNR, FQNEAQ (reference sequence). The CDR3 region has the DNA TGTGCCAGCAGCTTATTACAGGGGGCAGGAGCGGCTTTCTTT. Translation gives CASSLLQGAGAAFF.

The V gene is TRBV7-9, the J gene TRBJ2-7; possibly TRBD1 for D (6 bases). Trimming left V 5 bases short and J 5 bases short, with 16 bases between. The CDR3 is 14 residues long. Germline CDR1 is SEHNR and CDR2 is FQNEAQ (reference sequence). The CDR3 DNA follows: TGTGCCAGCAGCCCCCACGGGGACACTGACGAGCAGTACTTC. Amino acids: CASSPHGDTDEQYF.

This clonotype was picked up a small number of times. The chain joins TRBV5-1 to TRBJ2-7; D is unresolved. The CDR3 covers 16 residues. Per the germline V gene, CDR1 is SGHRS and CDR2 is YFSETQ. V was cut by 1 base and J by 5 bases, with 19 bases left in between. The CDR3 DNA follows: TGCGCCAGCAGCTTGTTAGGCCGAACCGCGTTCCACGAGCAGTACTTC. It translates to CASSLLGRTAFHEQYF.

V is TRBV29-1 and J is TRBJ1-2, with D tentatively TRBD1 (5 bases). CDR1 is SQVTM, CDR2 ANQGSEA, per germline. This CDR3 contains 13 residues. V dropped 4 bases and J dropped 6 bases, with 15 bases sitting between them. CDR3 in amino acids: CSVAEGRVHGYTF. The CDR3 DNA reads TGCAGCGTTGCTGAGGGCAGGGTGCATGGCTACACCTTC.

This clonotype showed up just a few times. The chain joins TRBV5-5 to TRBJ2-1, with 10 bases fitting TRBD1. CDR3 length: 15 amino acids. CDR1 and CDR2 (germline): SGHKS, YYEKEE (reference sequence). With 3 bases clipped from V and 5 bases from J, the junction kept 5 bases outside the gene matches. In nucleotides, the CDR3 is TGTGCCAGCAGCTCCGGGACAGGGGCCGACAATGAGCAGTTCTTC. Its translation: CASSSGTGADNEQFF.

The chain employs TRBV20-1 and TRBJ1-2, with D hard to call. This CDR3 region has 13 residues. The V gene's germline CDR1 is DFQATT and CDR2 SNEGSKA (reference sequence). The V end lost 5 bases, the J end lost 5 bases, and 15 bases lay between the germline ends. CDR3 DNA sequence: TGCAGTGCTGGCGTCCTACTCGGGTATGGCTACACCTTC. As protein: CSAGVLLGYGYTF.